This passage covers 12 T cell receptor beta chains from one sample sequenced in a study of T cell repertoires in cytomegalovirus infection. No antigen is known for these receptors. TCRdb processed the reads anew with MiXCR; each CDR3 protein has one entry. The sample has roughly 990,000 distinct CDR3 sequences, roughly 31% seen once. The source material was cultured CD8+ T cells from PBMCs, sampled from culture after CMV antigen stimulation. The receptors were gathered from a human donor in good health (CMV status not recorded). Some clones in this sample may be carry-over from other donors' samples.

This clonotype was counted at least ten times. This chain uses TRBV7-6 with TRBJ1-4; D remains unclear. V gave up 0 bases and J gave up 7 bases, with 18 bases separating them. This CDR3 is 17 amino acids long. CDR1 and CDR2 from the germline V gene are SGHVS and FNYEAQ. In DNA, the CDR3 is TGTGCCAGCAGCTTAGCACCCTTGCGGGTGGGGAGTGAAAAACTGTTTTTT. It codes for CASSLAPLRVGSEKLFF.

This clonotype showed up just a few times. V and J are TRBV6-6 and TRBJ1-1; D unresolved. This CDR3 region has 13 residues. Trimming took off 2 bases at V and 8 bases at J, with 12 bases between the two ends. Germline V gene lookup returns CDR1 MNHNY and CDR2 SVGAGI (reference sequence). CDR3 region: CASSYLGIGEAFF. In DNA form, the CDR3 reads TGTGCCAGCAGTTACCTGGGAATCGGGGAAGCTTTCTTT.

This clonotype was seen more than once but under ten times. The gene calls are TRBV19 and TRBJ1-5, with 8 nucleotides matching TRBD1. V dropped 5 bases and J dropped 4; count of bases not matched to a gene: 7. The CDR3 is 15 amino acids. CDR1 and CDR2 (germline): LNHDA, SQIVND (reference sequence). The CDR3 DNA is TGTGCCAGTAGTTTCCTCCGGGACAGGAATCAGCCCCAGCATTTT. This gives the protein CASSFLRDRNQPQHF. The full variable domain, completed using reference TRBV19 and TRBJ1-5, is DGGITQSPKYLFRKEGQNVTLSCEQNLNHDAMYWYRQDPGQGLRLIYYSQIVNDFQKGDIAEGYSVSREKKESFPLTVTSAQKNPTAFYLCASSFLRDRNQPQHFGDGTRLSIL.

V usage is TRBV6-6 and J usage is TRBJ1-5; D perhaps matches TRBD1 (6 bases). Germline V gene data show CDR1 as MNHNY and CDR2 as SVGAGI (reference sequence). Deletions cut 4 bases from V and 6 bases from J, with 13 bases between. The CDR3 extends over 14 amino acids. The CDR3 sequence: CASSSQGYSQPQHF. CDR3 sequence (DNA): TGTGCCAGCAGTTCACAGGGATATTCTCAGCCCCAGCATTTT.

This sequence joins TRBV3-1 and TRBJ1-2; D unresolved. The V end lost 1 base, the J end lost 8 bases, and 5 bases lay between the germline ends. There are 11 residues in the CDR3. Germline CDR1 reads LGHDT; CDR2 reads YNNKEL (reference sequence). The CDR3 DNA reads as TGTGCCAGCAGCCAAGCGGAGGGCTACACCTTC. Protein: CASSQAEGYTF.

The chain recombines TRBV28 with TRBJ2-1; 12 bases fit TRBD2. The CDR3 runs to 18 residues. Germline loops: CDR1 MDHEN, CDR2 SYDVKM. V shed 4 bases and J 10 bases; nucleotides not matched to a gene: 17. Here the CDR3 reads CASSSPSGGAYFFYEQFF. In nucleotides, the CDR3 is TGTGCCAGCAGTTCACCTAGCGGGGGGGCTTATTTCTTCTACGAGCAGTTCTTC.

J is TRBJ2-6 and V is TRBV6-2 or TRBV6-3, with D tentatively TRBD1 (5 bases). V was clipped by 4 bases and J by 3 bases, with 10 bases between them. CDR1 is MNHEY and CDR2 is SVGEGT in the germline V gene. The CDR3 runs to 15 residues. Here the CDR3 reads CASSLMGHGANVLTF. The CDR3 DNA reads as TGTGCCAGCAGTTTGATGGGGCATGGGGCCAACGTCCTGACTTTC.

J is TRBJ2-2 and V is TRBV7-9; D not resolved. Germline CDR1 and CDR2: SEHNR and FQNEAQ (reference sequence). The CDR3 totals 14 residues. V was clipped by 1 base and J by 6 bases, with 9 bases between them. The CDR3 sequence: CASSLDVYPGELFF. CDR3 nucleotide sequence: TGTGCCAGCAGCTTAGACGTCTACCCCGGGGAGCTGTTTTTT.

The V gene is TRBV6-1, the J gene TRBJ2-7, with D perhaps TRBD1 or TRBD2 (5 bases each). Germline V gene sequence: CDR1 MNHNS, CDR2 SASEGT. V was shortened by 8 bases and J by 0 bases, with 20 bases between the two germline ends. The CDR3 consists of 16 residues. The CDR3 protein is CASAPLNRDDSYEQYV. The CDR3 DNA is TGTGCCAGCGCCCCTTTGAACCGGGACGACTCCTACGAGCAGTACGTC.

This clonotype was found many times. CDR3 sequence: CASSLYVRAYNEQFF. CDR3 nucleotides: TGTGCCAGCAGCTTATATGTACGAGCTTACAATGAGCAGTTCTTC. This chain connects TRBV7-8 to TRBJ2-1; D call uncertain. V lost 2 bases and J lost 4, with 12 bases in between. Germline loops: CDR1 SGHVS, CDR2 FQNEAQ. CDR3 length equals 15 residues.

There are a few counts of this clonotype. The V gene is TRBV6-5, the J gene TRBJ1-1; D is uncertain. Germline CDR1 MNHEY, CDR2 SVGAGI. The CDR3 extends over 14 amino acids. V was cut by 8 bases and J by 5 bases, with 18 bases left in between. The CDR3 sequence: CASHVGGVGTEAFF. CDR3 bases: TGTGCCAGCCACGTCGGCGGGGTTGGGACTGAAGCTTTCTTT.

This clonotype was recorded a few times. CDR3: CASSPYEGAAHTEAFF. Here the CDR3 DNA reads TGTGCCAGCAGCCCGTACGAGGGGGCGGCGCACACTGAAGCTTTCTTT. This rearrangement joins TRBV7-6 to TRBJ1-1; 7 positions match TRBD1. Germline CDR1 reads SGHVS; CDR2 reads FNYEAQ. V trimming: 5 bases; J trimming: 3 bases; junction bases outside the gene matches: 12. The CDR3 covers 16 residues. The variable domain in full, with the rest retrieved from reference TRBV7-6 and TRBJ1-1, is GAGVSQSPRYKVTKRGQDVALRCDPISGHVSLYWYRQALGQGPEFLTYFNYEAQQDKSGLPNDRFSAERPEGSISTLTIQRTEQRDSAMYRCASSPYEGAAHTEAFFGQGTRLTVV.